The T cell receptor beta chain described here comes from a study of T cells expressing NK-cell markers. Study as a whole: Repertoire data for TCR beta were derived from sorted T cells (CD3+CD56+NKG2C+, CD3+CD56+NKG2C- and CD3+CD56-NKG2C+). Among the eight sequenced donors, seven tested HCMV-seropositive and one tested seronegative.

The germline V gene encodes CDR1 SEHNR and CDR2 FQNEAQ (reference sequence). CDR3 length: 13 residues. Each CDR3 protein gets one entry in TCRdb, which reprocessed the 5' RACE reads and gives no DNA. This repertoire includes 150,000 to 200,000 distinct CDR3 sequences. Broader study findings: Clarity on HCMV specificity was lacking for the expanded NKG2C+ T cell clones.

As for this clonotype: What it binds is unknown.

The V and J genes are TRBV7-9 and TRBJ2-5. Sequencing was performed on blood T cells: a sorted CD56 or NKG2C T cell subset, CD4+ or CD8+ T cells, or bulk PBMC T cells (not recorded which). The sequence was collected from a man aged 18-69 years in good health. The CDR3 is CASSLGYQETQYF. Using reference TRBV7-9 and TRBJ2-5 for the parts outside the CDR3, the full variable domain is DTGVSQNPRHKITKRGQNVTFRCDPISEHNRLYWYRQTLGQGPEFLTYFQNEAQLEKSRLLSDRFSAERPKGSFSTLEIQRTEQGDSAMYLCASSLGYQETQYFGPGTRLLVL.